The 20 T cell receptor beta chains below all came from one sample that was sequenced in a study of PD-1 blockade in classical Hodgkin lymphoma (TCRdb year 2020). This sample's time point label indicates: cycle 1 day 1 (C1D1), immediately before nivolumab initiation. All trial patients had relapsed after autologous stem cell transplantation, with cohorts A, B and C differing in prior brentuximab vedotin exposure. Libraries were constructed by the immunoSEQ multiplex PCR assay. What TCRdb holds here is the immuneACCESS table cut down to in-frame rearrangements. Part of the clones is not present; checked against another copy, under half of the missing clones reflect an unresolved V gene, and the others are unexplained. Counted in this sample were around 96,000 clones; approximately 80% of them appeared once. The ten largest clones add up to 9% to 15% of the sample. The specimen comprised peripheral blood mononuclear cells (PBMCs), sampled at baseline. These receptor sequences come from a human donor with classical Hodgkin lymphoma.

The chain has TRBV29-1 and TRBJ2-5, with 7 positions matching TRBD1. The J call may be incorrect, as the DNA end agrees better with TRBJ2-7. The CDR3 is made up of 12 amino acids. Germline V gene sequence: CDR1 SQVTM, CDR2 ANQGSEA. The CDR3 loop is CSYARGSYEQYF. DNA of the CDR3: TGCAGCTACGCCAGGGGGTCCTACGAGCAGTACTTC.

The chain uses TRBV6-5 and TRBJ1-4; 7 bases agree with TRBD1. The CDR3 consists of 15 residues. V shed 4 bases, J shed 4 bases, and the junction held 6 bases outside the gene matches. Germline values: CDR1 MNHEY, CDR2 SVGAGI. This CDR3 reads CASSSQDRINEKLFF. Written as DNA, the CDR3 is TGTGCCAGCAGTTCCCAGGACAGGATTAATGAAAAACTGTTTTTT.

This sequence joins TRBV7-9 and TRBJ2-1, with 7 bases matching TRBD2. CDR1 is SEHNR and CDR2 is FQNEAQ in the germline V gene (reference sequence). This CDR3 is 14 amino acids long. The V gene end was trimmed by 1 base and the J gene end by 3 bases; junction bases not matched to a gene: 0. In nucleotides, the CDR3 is TGTGCCAGCAGCTTAGGGACTAGCTACAATGAGCAGTTCTTC. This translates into CASSLGTSYNEQFF.

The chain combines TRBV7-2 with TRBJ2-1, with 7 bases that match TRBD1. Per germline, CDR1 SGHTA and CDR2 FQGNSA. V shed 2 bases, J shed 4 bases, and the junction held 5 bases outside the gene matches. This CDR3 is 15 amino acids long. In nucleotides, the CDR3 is TGTGCCAGCAGCTTAAGGGGGCTCAAGTACAATGAGCAGTTCTTC. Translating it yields CASSLRGLKYNEQFF.

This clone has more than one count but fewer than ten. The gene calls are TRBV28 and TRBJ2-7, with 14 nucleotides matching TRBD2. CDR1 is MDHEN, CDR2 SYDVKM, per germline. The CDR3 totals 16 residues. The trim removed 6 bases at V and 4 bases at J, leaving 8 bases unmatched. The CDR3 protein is CASRLTGTSGSYEQYF. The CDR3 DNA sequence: TGTGCCAGCAGATTGACCGGGACTAGCGGGAGTTACGAGCAGTACTTC.

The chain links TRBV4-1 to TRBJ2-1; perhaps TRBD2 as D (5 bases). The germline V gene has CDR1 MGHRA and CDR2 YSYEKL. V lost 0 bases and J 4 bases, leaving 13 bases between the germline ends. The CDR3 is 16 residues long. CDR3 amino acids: CASSQDLERRYNEQFF. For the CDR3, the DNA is TGCGCCAGCAGCCAAGATCTGGAGCGGAGATACAATGAGCAGTTCTTC.

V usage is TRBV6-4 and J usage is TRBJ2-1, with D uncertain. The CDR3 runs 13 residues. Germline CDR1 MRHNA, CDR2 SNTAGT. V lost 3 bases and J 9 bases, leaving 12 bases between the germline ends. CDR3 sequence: CASSEGSEFEQFF. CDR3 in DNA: TGTGCCAGCAGTGAAGGCAGCGAGTTTGAGCAGTTCTTC.

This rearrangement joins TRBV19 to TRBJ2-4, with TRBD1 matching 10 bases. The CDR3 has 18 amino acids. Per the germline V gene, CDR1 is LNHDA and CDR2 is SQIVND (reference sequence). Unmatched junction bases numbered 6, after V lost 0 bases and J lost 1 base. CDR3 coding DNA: TGTGCCAGTAGTATAGAGGGGCAGGGACAGGGGGCCAAAAACATTCAGTACTTC. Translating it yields CASSIEGQGQGAKNIQYF.

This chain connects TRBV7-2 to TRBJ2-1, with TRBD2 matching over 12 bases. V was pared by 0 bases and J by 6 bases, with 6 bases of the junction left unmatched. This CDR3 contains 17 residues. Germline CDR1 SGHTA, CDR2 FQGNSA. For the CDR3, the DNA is TGTGCCAGCAGCTTAGCCCTTCTAGCGGGAGGGTTCAATGAGCAGTTCTTC. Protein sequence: CASSLALLAGGFNEQFF.

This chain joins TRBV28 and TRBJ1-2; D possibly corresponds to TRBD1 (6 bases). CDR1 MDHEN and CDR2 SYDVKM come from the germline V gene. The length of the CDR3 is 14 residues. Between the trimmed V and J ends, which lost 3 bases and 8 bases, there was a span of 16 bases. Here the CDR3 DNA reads TGTGCCAGCAGTTTCCCGGGGGGGGCGGGCGGCTACACCTTC. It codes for CASSFPGGAGGYTF.

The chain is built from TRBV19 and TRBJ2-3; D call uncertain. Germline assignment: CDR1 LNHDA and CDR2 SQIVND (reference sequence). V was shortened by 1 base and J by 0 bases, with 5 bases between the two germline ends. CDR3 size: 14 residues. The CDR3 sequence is CASSIAASTDTQYF. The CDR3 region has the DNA TGTGCCAGTAGTATAGCGGCTAGCACAGATACGCAGTATTTT.

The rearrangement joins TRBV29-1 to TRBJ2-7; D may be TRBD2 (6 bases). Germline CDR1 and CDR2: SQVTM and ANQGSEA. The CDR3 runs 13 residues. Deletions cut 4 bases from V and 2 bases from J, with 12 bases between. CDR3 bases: TGCAGCGTTGTCCGGGGGTCGACCTACGAGCAGTACTTC. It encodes CSVVRGSTYEQYF.

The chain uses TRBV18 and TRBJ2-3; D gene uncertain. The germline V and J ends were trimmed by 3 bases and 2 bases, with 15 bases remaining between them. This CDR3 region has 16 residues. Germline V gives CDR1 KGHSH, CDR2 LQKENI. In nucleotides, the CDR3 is TGTGCCAGCTCACCCCTTGTAGGCCCCCCCACAGATACGCAGTATTTT. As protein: CASSPLVGPPTDTQYF.

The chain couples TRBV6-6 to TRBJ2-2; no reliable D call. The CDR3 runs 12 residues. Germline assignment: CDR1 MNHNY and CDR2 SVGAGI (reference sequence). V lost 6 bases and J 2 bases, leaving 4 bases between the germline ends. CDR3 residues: CASRDNTGELFF. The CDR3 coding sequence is TGTGCCAGCAGGGACAACACCGGGGAGCTGTTTTTT.

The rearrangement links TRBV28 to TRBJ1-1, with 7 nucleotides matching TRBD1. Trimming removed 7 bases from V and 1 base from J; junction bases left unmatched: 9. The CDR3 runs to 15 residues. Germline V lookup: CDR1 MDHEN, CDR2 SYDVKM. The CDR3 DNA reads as TGTGCCAGCATCGAGACAGGGCGGGGGAACACTGAAGCTTTCTTT. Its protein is CASIETGRGNTEAFF.

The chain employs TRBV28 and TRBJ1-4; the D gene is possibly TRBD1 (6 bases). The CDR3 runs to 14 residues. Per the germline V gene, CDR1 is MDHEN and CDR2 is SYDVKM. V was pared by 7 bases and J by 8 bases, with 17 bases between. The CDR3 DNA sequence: TGTGCCAGCACCACGACAGGTCCCCCAGAAAAACTGTTTTTT. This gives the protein CASTTTGPPEKLFF.

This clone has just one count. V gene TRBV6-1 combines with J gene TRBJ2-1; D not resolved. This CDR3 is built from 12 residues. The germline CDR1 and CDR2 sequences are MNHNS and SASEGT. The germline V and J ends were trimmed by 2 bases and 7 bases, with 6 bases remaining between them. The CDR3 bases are TGTGCCAGCAGTGAATACCTGAATGAGCAGTTCTTC. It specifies CASSEYLNEQFF.

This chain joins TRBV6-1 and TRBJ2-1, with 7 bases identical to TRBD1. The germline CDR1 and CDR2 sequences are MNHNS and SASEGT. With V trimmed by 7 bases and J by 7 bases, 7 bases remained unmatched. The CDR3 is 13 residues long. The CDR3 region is CASTIQGWNEQFF. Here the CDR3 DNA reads TGTGCCAGCACTATACAGGGGTGGAATGAGCAGTTCTTC.

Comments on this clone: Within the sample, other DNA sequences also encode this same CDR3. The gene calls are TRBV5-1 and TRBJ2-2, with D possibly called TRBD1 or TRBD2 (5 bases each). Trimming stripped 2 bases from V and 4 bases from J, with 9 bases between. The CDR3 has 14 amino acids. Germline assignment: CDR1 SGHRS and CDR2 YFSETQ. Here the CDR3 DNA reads TGCGCCAGCAGCTTAGCTGGGGGCACCGGGGAGCTGTTTTTT. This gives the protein CASSLAGGTGELFF. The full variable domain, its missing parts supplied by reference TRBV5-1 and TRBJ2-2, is KAGVTQTPRYLIKTRGQQVTLSCSPISGHRSVSWYQQTPGQGLQFLFEYFSETQRNKGNFPGRFSGRQFSNSRSEMNVSTLELGDSALYLCASSLAGGTGELFFGEGSRLTVL.

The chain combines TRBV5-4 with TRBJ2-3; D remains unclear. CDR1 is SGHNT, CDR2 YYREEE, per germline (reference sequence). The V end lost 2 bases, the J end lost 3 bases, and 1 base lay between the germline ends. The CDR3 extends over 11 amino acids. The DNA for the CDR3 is TGTGCCAGCAGCTTTACAGATACGCAGTATTTT. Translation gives CASSFTDTQYF.